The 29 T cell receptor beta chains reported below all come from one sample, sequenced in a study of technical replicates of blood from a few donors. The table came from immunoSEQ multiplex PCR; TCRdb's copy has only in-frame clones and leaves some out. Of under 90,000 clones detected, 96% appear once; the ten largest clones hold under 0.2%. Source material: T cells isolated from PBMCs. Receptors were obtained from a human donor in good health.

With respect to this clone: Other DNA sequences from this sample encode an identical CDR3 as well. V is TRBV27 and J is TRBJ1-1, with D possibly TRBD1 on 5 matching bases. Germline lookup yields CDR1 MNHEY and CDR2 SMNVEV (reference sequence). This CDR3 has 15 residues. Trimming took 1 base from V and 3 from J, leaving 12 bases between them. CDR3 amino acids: CASSLYQGGDTEAFF. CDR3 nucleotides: TGTGCCAGCAGTTTATATCAGGGAGGTGACACTGAAGCTTTCTTT.

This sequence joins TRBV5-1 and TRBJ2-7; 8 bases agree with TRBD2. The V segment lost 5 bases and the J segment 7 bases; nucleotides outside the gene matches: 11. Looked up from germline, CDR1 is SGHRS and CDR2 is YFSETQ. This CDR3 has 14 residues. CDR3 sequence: CASRPTSAGAEQYF. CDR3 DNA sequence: TGCGCCAGCAGACCGACTAGCGCCGGAGCGGAGCAGTACTTC.

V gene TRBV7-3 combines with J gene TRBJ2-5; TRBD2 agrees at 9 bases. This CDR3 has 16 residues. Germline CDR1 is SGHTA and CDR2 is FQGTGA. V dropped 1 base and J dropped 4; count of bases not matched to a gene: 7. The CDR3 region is CASSLSSGGGGETQYF. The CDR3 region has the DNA TGTGCCAGCAGCTTAAGTAGCGGGGGAGGAGGAGAGACCCAGTACTTC.

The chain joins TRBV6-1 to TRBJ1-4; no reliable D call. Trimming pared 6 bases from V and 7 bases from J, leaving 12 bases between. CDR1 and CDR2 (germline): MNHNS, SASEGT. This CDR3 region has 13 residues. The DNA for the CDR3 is TGTGCCAGCAGGCCCGGGTCTTTTGAAAAACTGTTTTTT. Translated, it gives CASRPGSFEKLFF.

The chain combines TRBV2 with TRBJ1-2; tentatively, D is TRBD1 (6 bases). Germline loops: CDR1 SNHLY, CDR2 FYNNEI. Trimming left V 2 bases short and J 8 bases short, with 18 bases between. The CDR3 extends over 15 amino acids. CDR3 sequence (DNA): TGTGCCAGCAGTGAAAGGGGGTCAAGGATGTACGGCTACACCTTC. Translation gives CASSERGSRMYGYTF.

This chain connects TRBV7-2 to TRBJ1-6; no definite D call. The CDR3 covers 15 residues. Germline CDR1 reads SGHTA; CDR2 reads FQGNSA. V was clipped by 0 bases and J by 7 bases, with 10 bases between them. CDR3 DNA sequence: TGTGCCAGCAGCTTAGCCAGGAGACTAAATTCACCCCTCCACTTT. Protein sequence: CASSLARRLNSPLHF.

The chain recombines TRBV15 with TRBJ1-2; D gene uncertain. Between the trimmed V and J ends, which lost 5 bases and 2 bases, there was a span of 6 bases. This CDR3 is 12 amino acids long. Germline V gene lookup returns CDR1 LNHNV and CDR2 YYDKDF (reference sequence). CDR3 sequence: CATSGGNYGYTF. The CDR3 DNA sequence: TGTGCCACCAGCGGCGGGAACTATGGCTACACCTTC.

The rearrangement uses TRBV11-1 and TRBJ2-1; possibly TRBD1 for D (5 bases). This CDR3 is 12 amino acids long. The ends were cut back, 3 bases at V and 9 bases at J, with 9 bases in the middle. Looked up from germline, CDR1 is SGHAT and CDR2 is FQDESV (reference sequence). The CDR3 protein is CASSFSTGEQFF. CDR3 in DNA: TGTGCCAGCAGCTTCAGTACAGGTGAGCAGTTCTTC.

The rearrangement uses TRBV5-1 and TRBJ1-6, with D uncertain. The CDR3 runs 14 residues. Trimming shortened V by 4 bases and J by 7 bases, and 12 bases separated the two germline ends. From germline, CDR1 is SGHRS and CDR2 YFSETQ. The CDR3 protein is CASSVTAINSPLHF. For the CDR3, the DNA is TGCGCCAGCAGCGTCACAGCCATCAATTCACCCCTCCACTTT.

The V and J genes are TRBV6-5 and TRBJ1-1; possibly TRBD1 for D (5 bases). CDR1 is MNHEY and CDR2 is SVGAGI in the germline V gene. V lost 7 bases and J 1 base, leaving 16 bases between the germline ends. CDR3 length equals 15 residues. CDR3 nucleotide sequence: TGTGCCAGCACCCTGGGGGGGGAACGGAACACTGAAGCTTTCTTT. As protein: CASTLGGERNTEAFF.

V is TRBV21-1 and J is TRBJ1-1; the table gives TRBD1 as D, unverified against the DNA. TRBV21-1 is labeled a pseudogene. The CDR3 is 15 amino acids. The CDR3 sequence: CASSKGTGVNTEAFF. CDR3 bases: TGTGCCAGCAGCAAAGGGACAGGAGTGAACACTGAAGCTTTCTTT.

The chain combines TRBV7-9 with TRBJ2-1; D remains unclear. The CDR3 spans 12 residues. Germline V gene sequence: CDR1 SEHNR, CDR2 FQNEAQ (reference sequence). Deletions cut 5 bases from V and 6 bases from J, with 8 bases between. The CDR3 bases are TGTGCCAGCAGCGTCGTCGGCAATGAGCAGTTCTTC. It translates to CASSVVGNEQFF.

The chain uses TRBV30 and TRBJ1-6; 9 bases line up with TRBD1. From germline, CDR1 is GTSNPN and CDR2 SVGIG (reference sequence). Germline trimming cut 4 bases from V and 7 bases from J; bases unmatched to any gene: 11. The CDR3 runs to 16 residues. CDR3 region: CAWTPGTGLRNSPLHF. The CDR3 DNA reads TGTGCCTGGACGCCCGGGACAGGGCTAAGAAATTCACCCCTCCACTTT.

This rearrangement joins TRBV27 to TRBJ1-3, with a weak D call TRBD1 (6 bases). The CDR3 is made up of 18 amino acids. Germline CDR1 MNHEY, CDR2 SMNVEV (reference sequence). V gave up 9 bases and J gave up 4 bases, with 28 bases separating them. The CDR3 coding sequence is TGTGCCAGTAGGCCCCTTGCAGGGGTGAGTTCGGAGGGAAACACCATATATTTT. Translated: CASRPLAGVSSEGNTIYF.

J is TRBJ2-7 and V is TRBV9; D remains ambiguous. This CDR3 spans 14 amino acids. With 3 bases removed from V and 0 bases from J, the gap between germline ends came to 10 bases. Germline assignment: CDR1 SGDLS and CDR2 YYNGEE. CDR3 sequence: CASSGIESSYEQYF. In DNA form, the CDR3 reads TGTGCCAGCAGCGGCATAGAGAGCTCCTACGAGCAGTACTTC.

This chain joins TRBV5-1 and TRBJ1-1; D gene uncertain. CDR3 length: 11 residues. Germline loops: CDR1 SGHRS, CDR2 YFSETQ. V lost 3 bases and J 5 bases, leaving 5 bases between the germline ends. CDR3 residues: CASSSVTEAFF. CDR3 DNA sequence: TGCGCCAGCAGCTCGGTTACTGAAGCTTTCTTT.

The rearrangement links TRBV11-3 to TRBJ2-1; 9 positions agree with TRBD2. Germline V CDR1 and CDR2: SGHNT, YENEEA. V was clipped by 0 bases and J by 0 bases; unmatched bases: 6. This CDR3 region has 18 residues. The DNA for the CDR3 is TGTGCCAGCAGCTTAGAAGCGGGGGGCCCGAGCTCCTACAATGAGCAGTTCTTC. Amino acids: CASSLEAGGPSSYNEQFF.

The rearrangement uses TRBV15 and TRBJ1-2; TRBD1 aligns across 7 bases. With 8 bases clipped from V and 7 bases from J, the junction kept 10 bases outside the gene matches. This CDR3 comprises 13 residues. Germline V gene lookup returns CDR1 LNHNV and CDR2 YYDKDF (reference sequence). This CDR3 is CATRSDRVPGYTF. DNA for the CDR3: TGTGCCACCCGGAGTGACAGGGTTCCTGGCTACACCTTC.

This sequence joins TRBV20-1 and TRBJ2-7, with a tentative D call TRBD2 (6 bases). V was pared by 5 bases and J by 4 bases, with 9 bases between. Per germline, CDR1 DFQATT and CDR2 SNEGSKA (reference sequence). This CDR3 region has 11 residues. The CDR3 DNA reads TGCAGTGCTTGGGGGAGGTACGAGCAGTACTTC. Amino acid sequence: CSAWGRYEQYF.

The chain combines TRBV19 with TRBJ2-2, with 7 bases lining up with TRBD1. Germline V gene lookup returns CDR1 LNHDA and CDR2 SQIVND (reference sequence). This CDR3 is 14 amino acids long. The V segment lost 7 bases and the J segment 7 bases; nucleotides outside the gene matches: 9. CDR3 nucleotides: TGTGCCAGTAAAAGGGAACAGGGGCTCGGGGAGCTGTTTTTT. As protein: CASKREQGLGELFF.

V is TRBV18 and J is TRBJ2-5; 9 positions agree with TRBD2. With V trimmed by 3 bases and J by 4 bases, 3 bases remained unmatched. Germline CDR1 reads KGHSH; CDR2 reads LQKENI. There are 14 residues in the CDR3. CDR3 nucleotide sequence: TGTGCCAGCTCACCCACTAGCGGGTTAGAGACCCAGTACTTC. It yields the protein CASSPTSGLETQYF.

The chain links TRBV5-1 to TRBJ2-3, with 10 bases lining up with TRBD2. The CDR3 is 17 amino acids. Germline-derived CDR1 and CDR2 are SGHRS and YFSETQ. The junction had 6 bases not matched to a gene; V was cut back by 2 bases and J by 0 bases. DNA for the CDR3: TGCGCCAGCAGCTTCGCTAGCGGGAGTCGTAGCACAGATACGCAGTATTTT. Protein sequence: CASSFASGSRSTDTQYF.

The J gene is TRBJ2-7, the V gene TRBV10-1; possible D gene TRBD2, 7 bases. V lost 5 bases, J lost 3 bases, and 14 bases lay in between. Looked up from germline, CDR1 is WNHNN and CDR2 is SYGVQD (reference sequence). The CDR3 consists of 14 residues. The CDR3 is CASSRTGGNYEQYF. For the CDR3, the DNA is TGCGCCAGCAGTCGTACGGGGGGCAACTACGAGCAGTACTTC.

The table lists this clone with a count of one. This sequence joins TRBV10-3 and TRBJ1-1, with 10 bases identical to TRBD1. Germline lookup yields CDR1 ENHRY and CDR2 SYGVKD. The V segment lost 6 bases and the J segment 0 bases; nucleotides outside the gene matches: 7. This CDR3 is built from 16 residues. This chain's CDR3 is CAIRAGQGEMNTEAFF. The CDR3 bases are TGTGCCATCAGGGCCGGACAGGGGGAGATGAACACTGAAGCTTTCTTT.

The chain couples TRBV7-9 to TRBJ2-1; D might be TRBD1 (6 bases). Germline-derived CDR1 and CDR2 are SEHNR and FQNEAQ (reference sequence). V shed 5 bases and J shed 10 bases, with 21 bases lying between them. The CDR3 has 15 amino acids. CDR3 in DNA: TGTGCCAGCAGCCGAATCCCCTTGCAGGGGTCGGAGCAGTTCTTC. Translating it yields CASSRIPLQGSEQFF. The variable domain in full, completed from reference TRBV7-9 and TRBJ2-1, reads DTGVSQNPRHKITKRGQNVTFRCDPISEHNRLYWYRQTLGQGPEFLTYFQNEAQLEKSRLLSDRFSAERPKGSFSTLEIQRTEQGDSAMYLCASSRIPLQGSEQFFGPGTRLTVL.

The CDR3 nucleotides read TGCAGCGTAATGAGGGCGGATTCCTACGAGCAGTACTTC. Amino acid sequence: CSVMRADSYEQYF. V usage is TRBV29-1 and J usage is TRBJ2-7; possible D gene TRBD2, 5 bases. CDR3 length: 13 residues. V lost 6 bases and J lost 1, with 13 bases in between. CDR1 is SQVTM, CDR2 ANQGSEA, per germline.

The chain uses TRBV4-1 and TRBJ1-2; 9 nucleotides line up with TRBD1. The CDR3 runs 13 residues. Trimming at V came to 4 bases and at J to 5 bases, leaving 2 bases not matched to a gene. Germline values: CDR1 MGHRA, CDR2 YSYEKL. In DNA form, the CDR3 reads TGCGCCAGCAGCCGCGGACAGGGGTATGGCTACACCTTC. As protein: CASSRGQGYGYTF.

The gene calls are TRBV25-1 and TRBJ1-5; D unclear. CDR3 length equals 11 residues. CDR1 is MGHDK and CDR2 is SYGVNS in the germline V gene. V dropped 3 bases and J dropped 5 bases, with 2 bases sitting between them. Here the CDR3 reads CASSDYQPQHF. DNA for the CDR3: TGTGCCAGCAGTGACTATCAGCCCCAGCATTTT.

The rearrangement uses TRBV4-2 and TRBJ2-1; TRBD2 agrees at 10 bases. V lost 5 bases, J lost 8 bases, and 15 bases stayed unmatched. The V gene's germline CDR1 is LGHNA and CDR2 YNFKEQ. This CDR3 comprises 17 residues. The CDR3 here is CASSERGTSVISDEQFF. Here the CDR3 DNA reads TGTGCCAGCAGCGAGAGGGGGACTAGCGTTATATCGGATGAGCAGTTCTTC.